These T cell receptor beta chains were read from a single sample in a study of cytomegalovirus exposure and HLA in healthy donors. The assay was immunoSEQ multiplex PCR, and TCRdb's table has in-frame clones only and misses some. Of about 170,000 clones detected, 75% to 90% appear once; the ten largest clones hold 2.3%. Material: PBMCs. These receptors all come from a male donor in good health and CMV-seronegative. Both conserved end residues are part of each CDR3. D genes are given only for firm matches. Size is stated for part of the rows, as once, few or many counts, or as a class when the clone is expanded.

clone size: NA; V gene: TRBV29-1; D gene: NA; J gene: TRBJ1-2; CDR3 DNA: TGCAGCGTTGAGAGGGCAGCCTCTAACTATGGCTACACCTTC; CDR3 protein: CSVERAASNYGYTF
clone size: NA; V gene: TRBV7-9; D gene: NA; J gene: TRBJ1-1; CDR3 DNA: TGTTCCAGCAAGAAAAGCGGGGGGGCGTGGGTTATGAACACTGAAGCTTTCTTT; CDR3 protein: CSSKKSGGAWVMNTEAFF
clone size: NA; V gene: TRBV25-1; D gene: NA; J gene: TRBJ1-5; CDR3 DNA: TGTGCCAGCGGCCTAGAGAAGTCCCAGCATTTT; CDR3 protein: CASGLEKSQHF
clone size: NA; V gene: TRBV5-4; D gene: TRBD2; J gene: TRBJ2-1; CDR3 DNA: TGTGCCAGCAGCTTGGCAACTAGCGGGGGGCCCTACAATGAGCAGTTCTTC; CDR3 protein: CASSLATSGGPYNEQFF
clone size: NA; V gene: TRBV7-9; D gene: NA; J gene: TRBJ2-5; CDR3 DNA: TGTGCCAGCAGCCCGTCGTTATGGGAGGAGACCCAGTACTTC; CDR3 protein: CASSPSLWEETQYF
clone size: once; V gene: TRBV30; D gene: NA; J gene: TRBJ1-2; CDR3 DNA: TGTGCCTGGAGTGTACAAGGACAGACATATGGCTACACCTTC; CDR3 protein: CAWSVQGQTYGYTF
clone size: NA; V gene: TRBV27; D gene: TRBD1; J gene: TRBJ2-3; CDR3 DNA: TGTGCCAGCAGTTTAAGCGACAGGGGAGGCACAGATACGCAGTATTTT; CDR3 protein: CASSLSDRGGTDTQYF
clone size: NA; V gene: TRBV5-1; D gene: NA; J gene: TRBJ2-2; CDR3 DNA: TGCGCCAGCAGCTTGGCCCCGGGGTTGAACACCGGGGAGCTGTTTTTT; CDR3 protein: CASSLAPGLNTGELFF
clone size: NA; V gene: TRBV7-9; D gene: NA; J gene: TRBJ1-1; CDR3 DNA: TGTGCCAGCAGCTTTCAGGGAGGGGACACTGAAGCTTTCTTT; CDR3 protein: CASSFQGGDTEAFF
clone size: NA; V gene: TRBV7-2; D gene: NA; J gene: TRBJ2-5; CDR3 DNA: TGTGCCAGCAGCTTAGGGAGGGAGACGGAGACCCAGTACTTC; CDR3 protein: CASSLGRETETQYF
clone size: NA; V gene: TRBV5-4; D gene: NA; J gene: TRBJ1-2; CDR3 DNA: TGTGCCAGCAGCCCTTTTCAGGGATTTGGCTACACCTTC; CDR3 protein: CASSPFQGFGYTF
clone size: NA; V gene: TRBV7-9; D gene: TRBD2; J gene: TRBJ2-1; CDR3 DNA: TGTGCCAGCAGCCCAGCGGGGCGTGGATGGCGGTTCTTC; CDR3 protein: CASSPAGRGWRFF
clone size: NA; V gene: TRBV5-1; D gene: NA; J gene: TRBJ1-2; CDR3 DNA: TGCGCCAGCAGCCAGGGACTTCGTGGCTACACCTTC; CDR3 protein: CASSQGLRGYTF
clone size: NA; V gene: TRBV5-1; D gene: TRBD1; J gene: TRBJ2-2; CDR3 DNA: TGCGCCAGCAGCACCAATCCCCCGGGACAGTTGGCAACCGGGGAGCTGTTTTTT; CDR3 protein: CASSTNPPGQLATGELFF
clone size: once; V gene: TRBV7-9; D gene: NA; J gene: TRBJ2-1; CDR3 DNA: TGTGCCAGCAGCTTAGGTGTCAGGTACAATGAGCAGTTCTTC; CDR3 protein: CASSLGVRYNEQFF
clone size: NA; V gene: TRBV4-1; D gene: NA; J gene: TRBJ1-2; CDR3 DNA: TGCGCCAGCAGCCAAGAAGGGGTAAGGAGCTACACCTTC; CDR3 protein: CASSQEGVRSYTF
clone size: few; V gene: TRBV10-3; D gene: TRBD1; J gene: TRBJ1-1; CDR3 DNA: TGTGCCATCAAACCGGGACAGGGGGGTAAGGGGTACACTGAAGCTTTCTTT; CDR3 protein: CAIKPGQGGKGYTEAFF
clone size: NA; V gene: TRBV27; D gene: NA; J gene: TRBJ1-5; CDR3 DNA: TGTGCCAGCCGAATTCTCGGGGGGGGGAGCAATCAGCCCCAGCATTTT; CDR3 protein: CASRILGGGSNQPQHF
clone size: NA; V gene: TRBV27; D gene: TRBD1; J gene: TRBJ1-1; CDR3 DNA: TGTGCCAGCAGTTTACGACAGGGGATAGCTTTCTTT; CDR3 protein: CASSLRQGIAFF
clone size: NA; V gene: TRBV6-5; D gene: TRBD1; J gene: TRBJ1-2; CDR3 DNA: TGTGCCAGCAGACGACAGGGGGCTGATGGCTACACCTTC; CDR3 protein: CASRRQGADGYTF
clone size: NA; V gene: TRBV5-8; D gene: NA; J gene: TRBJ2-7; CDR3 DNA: TGTGCCAGCAGCCTGACTTTCTACGAGCAGTACTTC; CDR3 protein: CASSLTFYEQYF
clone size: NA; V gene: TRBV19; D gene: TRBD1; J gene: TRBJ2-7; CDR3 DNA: TGTGCCAGTAGTCGGACAGGGTCCCCAGCCTACGAGCAGTACTTC; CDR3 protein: CASSRTGSPAYEQYF
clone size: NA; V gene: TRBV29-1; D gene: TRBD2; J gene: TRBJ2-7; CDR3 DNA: TGCAGCGTTGAAACGCGGGGGACGCCCCTCTACGAGCAGTACTTC; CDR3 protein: CSVETRGTPLYEQYF
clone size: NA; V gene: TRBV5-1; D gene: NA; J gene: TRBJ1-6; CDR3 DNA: TGCGCCAGCAGCGGGGCAGGCAATTCACCCCTCCACTTT; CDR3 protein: CASSGAGNSPLHF
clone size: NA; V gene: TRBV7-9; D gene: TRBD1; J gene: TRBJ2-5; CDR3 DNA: TGTGCCAGCAGCTTAGCGTGGGGACAGGGGGAGCAGTACTTC; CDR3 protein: CASSLAWGQGEQYF
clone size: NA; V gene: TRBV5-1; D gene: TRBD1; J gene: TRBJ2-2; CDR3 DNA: TGCGCCAGCAGCCCGAGATCCGGGACAGGGATTACCGGGGAGCTGTTTTTT; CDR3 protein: CASSPRSGTGITGELFF
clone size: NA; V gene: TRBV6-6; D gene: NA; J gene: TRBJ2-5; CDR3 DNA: TGTGCCAGCAGAAAGAGAGGGAAGCAAGAGACCCAGTACTTC; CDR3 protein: CASRKRGKQETQYF
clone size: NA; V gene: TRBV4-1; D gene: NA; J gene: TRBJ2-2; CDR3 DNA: TGCGCCAGCAGCCAAGTAGGAGGTCTGGCCACCGGGGAGCTGTTTTTT; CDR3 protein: CASSQVGGLATGELFF
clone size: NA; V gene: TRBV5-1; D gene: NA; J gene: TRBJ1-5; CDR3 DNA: TGCGCCAGCAGCTTGGCGGGCAATCAGCCCCAGCATTTT; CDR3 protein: CASSLAGNQPQHF
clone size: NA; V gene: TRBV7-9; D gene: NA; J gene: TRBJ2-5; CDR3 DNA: TGTGCCAGCAGCTTATATGGGGGCCCTGAGACCCAGTACTTC; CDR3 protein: CASSLYGGPETQYF
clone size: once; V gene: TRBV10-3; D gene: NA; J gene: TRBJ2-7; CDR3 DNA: TGTGCCATCAGTGTCTACGCAGGGCGGGGAGCGGAATATCTCGAAATCTACGAGCAGTACTTC; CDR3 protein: CAISVYAGRGAEYLEIYEQYF
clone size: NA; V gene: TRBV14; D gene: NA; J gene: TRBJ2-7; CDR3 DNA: TGTGCCAGCAGCCACGGCGTGGGAGGCGCCTACGAGCAGTACTTC; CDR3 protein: CASSHGVGGAYEQYF
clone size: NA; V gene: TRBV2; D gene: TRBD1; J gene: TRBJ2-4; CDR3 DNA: TGTGCCGGCAGGGCCGCCCAGGGGGCGAAAAACATTCAGTACTTC; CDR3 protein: CAGRAAQGAKNIQYF
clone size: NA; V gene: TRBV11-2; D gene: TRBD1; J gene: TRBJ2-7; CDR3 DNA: TGTGCCAGCAGCCCCTCCCCTGACAGGGACCCCTACGACCAGTACTTC; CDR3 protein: CASSPSPDRDPYDQYF
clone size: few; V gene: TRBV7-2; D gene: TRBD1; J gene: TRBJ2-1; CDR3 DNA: TGTGCCAGCAGCTCCCGGACAGGGGGCCGGAATGAGCAGTTCTTC; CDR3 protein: CASSSRTGGRNEQFF
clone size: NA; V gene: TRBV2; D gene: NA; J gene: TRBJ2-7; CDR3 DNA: TGTGCCAGCAGTTTATCCTACGAGCAGTACTTC; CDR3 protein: CASSLSYEQYF
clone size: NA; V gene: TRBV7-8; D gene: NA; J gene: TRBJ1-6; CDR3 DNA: TGTGCCAGCAGCCGCCCAACAGGGTATGGGAATTCACCCCTCCACTTT; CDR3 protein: CASSRPTGYGNSPLHF
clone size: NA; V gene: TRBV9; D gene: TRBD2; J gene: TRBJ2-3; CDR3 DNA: TGTGCCAGCAGCGTAGGTTTAGCGGGGGGGCGGGATACGCAGTATTTT; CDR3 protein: CASSVGLAGGRDTQYF
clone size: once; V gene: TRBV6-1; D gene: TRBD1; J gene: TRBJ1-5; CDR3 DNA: TGTGCCAGCAGTGAGGGGACAGGGGGGAATCAGCCCCAGCATTTT; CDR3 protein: CASSEGTGGNQPQHF
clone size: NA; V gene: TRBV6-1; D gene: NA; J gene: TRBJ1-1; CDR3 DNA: TGTGCCAGCAGTGAAGCGCAGGCTTTCTTT; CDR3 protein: CASSEAQAFF
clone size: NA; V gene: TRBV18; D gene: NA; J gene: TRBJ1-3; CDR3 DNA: TGTGCCAGCTCACCAGAGGTCGGCGCTGGAAACACCATATATTTT; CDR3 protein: CASSPEVGAGNTIYF
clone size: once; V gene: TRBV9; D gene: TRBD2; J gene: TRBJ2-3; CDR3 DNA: TGTGCCAGCAGCGCCCATCGGACTAGCGGGGGGGATAGCACAGATACGCAGTATTTT; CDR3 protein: CASSAHRTSGGDSTDTQYF
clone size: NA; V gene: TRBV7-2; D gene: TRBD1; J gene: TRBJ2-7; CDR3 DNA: TGTGCCAGCAGCTGGACAGGGGTAAACGAGCAGTACTTC; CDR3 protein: CASSWTGVNEQYF
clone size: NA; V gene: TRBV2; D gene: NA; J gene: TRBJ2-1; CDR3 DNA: TGTGCCAGCTCTACGCTGTCGTACTCCTACAATGAGCAGTTCTTC; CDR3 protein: CASSTLSYSYNEQFF